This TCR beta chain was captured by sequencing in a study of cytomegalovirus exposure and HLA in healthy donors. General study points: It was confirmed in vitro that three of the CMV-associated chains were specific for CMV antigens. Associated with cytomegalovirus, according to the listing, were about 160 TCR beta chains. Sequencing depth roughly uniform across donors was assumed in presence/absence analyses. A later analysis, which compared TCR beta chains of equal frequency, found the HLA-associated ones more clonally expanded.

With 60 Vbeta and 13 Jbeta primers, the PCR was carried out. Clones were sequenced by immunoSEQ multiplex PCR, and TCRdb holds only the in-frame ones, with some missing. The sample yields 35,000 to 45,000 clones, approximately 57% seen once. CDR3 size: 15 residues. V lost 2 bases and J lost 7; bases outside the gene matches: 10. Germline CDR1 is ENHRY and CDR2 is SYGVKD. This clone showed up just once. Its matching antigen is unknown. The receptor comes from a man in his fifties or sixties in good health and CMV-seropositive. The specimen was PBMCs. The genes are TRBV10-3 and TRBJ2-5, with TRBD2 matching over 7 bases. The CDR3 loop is CAISEPGLVWGTQYF. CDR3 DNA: TGTGCCATCAGTGAGCCTGGACTAGTTTGGGGGACCCAGTACTTC.